These T cell receptor beta chains were read from a single sample in a study of cytotoxic CD8 clonotypes in ibrutinib-treated CLL. Produced via immunoSEQ multiplex PCR; TCRdb's table is partial and in-frame only. The data show approximately 60,000 clones, with 54% seen just once and roughly a quarter held by the top ten. The source material was PBMCs, sampled at disease progression, from a patient treated with ibrutinib. These receptors were collected from a human donor with chronic lymphocytic leukemia. Each CDR3 is given with its conserved first and last residue. The D gene is left open where the match is weak. The size entry is marked missing in some rows and otherwise reads once, few, many or a size class.

-	TRBV15	few	TRBJ1-2	TGTGCCACCAGCATGAGGGGGAATGGTGGCTACACCTTC	CATSMRGNGGYTF
-	TRBV5-8	few	TRBJ1-5	TGTGCCAGCAGCTTCCTCTCGAGCAATCAGCCCCAGCATTTT	CASSFLSSNQPQHF
TRBD1	TRBV6-1	few	TRBJ1-5	TGTGCCAGCAGTGGTAACAGGGGGCCTCAGCCCCAGCATTTT	CASSGNRGPQPQHF
TRBD1	TRBV13	-	TRBJ1-3	TGTGCCAGCAGCTTATCAAAGTGGGGGACAGGCCCCTCTGGAAACACCATATATTTT	CASSLSKWGTGPSGNTIYF
-	TRBV11-2	-	TRBJ2-7	TGTGCCAGCAGCCCCCACGACTCGGGACGGATCCAGCAGTACTTC	CASSPHDSGRIQQYF
TRBD2	TRBV7-9	-	TRBJ2-5	TGTGCCAGCAGCTTTTCAGGGACTAGCGGTCAAGAGACCCAGTACTTC	CASSFSGTSGQETQYF
-	TRBV6-5	-	TRBJ1-2	TGTGCCAGCAGTTCCCTTGCGGGAGGCGGATATGGCTACACCTTC	CASSSLAGGGYGYTF
-	TRBV28	-	TRBJ1-1	TGTGCCAGCAGTTGGGGGACCCCGAGCTCTGAAGCTTTCTTT	CASSWGTPSSEAFF
-	TRBV4-1	-	TRBJ1-2	TGCGCCAGCAGCCAAGATGGGACCGACATTAACTATGGCTACACCTTC	CASSQDGTDINYGYTF
TRBD2	TRBV19	-	TRBJ2-1	TGTGCCAGTAGTCCCCGGCTGGCAGCGGGAGGGGAGTTCTTC	CASSPRLAAGGEFF
-	TRBV30	-	TRBJ2-7	TGTGCCTGGAACCCGGGACCCAGAGACCACGAGCAGTACTTC	CAWNPGPRDHEQYF
TRBD2	TRBV2	-	TRBJ2-1	TGTGCCAGCACCCAAAGTGGACTAGAGGGGATGGGTGAGCAGTTCTTC	CASTQSGLEGMGEQFF
TRBD2	TRBV27	few	TRBJ2-7	TGTGCCAGCGGACTAGCGGGAGTTGTGCAGTACTTC	CASGLAGVVQYF
-	TRBV9	-	TRBJ2-3	TGTGCCAGCAGCAAGGCAGATACGCAGTATTTT	CASSKADTQYF
-	TRBV28	-	TRBJ2-1	TGTGCCAGCAGTTACGGGACACTGTACAATGAGCAGTTCTTC	CASSYGTLYNEQFF
-	TRBV7-9	-	TRBJ1-5	TGTGCCAGCAGCCGAAAAAATCAGCCCCAGCATTTT	CASSRKNQPQHF
TRBD2	TRBV6-1	-	TRBJ2-1	TGTGCCAGCAGTGCCCAGACTAGCGGGGGCCTCAATGAGCAGTTCTTC	CASSAQTSGGLNEQFF
-	TRBV5-6	-	TRBJ2-7	TGTGCCAGCAGCTTGGTCTCTACCTACGAGCAGTACTTC	CASSLVSTYEQYF
TRBD1	TRBV28	once	TRBJ2-7	TGTGCCAGCAGTTTATTGGACAGGGTGTACGAGCAGTACTTC	CASSLLDRVYEQYF
-	TRBV28	-	TRBJ2-2	TGTGCCAGCAGTCGGGCCATCACCGGGGAGCTGTTTTTT	CASSRAITGELFF
-	TRBV20-1	-	TRBJ2-3	TGCAGTGCTCACAGCACAGATACGCAGTATTTT	CSAHSTDTQYF
-	TRBV4-2	few	TRBJ1-1	TGTGCCAGCAGCCACCTCTGGGGGGGAAAGAACACTGAAGCTTTCTTT	CASSHLWGGKNTEAFF
TRBD1	TRBV27	-	TRBJ1-1	TGTGCCAGCAGTGTGACAGGGGCGGCTGAAGCTTTCTTT	CASSVTGAAEAFF
-	TRBV11-3	-	TRBJ2-7	TGTGCCAGCAGCTTAACGCGGGACCAATCCTACGAGCAGTACTTC	CASSLTRDQSYEQYF
-	TRBV27	-	TRBJ1-3	TGTGCCAGCAGCCCTCAGGGTTTCGCTGGAAACACCATATATTTT	CASSPQGFAGNTIYF
-	TRBV30	many	TRBJ2-1	TGTGCCTGGAGTGTTGGGGGGGCGAATGAGCAGTTCTTC	CAWSVGGANEQFF
TRBD1	TRBV9	-	TRBJ1-4	TGTGCCAGCGGACAGGGGCCTACAACTAATGAAAAACTGTTTTTT	CASGQGPTTNEKLFF
-	TRBV28	few	TRBJ1-2	TGTGCCAGCAGTTTAAGCTGGCAACATTCATCTTACTATGGCTACACCTTC	CASSLSWQHSSYYGYTF
-	TRBV6-5	-	TRBJ2-3	TGTGCCAGCAGTTACGGAACCTCCAGGTATACGCAGTATTTT	CASSYGTSRYTQYF
-	TRBV27	-	TRBJ2-7	TGTGCCAGCAGTCCACTAGACAGGAGCTCCTACGAGCAGTACTTC	CASSPLDRSSYEQYF
TRBD1	TRBV6-5	-	TRBJ1-5	TGTGCCAGCAGTCACAGGGGGAGGACTCAGCCCCAGCATTTT	CASSHRGRTQPQHF
-	TRBV29-1	-	TRBJ2-7	TGCAGCGTTGAGTTCGGCGGCCGGGAGCAGTACTTC	CSVEFGGREQYF
TRBD1	TRBV28	-	TRBJ2-7	TGTGCCAGCAGTGGATTCCGGGACAGGGTTAGCGAGCAGTACTTC	CASSGFRDRVSEQYF
-	TRBV18	few	TRBJ1-2	TGTGCCAGCTCACCGAGCGGAGAGGGCGGAGGCTACACCTTC	CASSPSGEGGGYTF
TRBD1	TRBV7-2	many	TRBJ1-6	TGTGCCAGCAGCTCTCGACAGGGTAAAAATTCACCCCTCCACTTT	CASSSRQGKNSPLHF
TRBD2	TRBV9	few	TRBJ2-7	TGTGCCAGCAGCGTAGCGAGTAGCGGGGGGGCCTACGAGCAGTACTTC	CASSVASSGGAYEQYF
-	TRBV6-6	few	TRBJ2-7	TGTGCCAGCAGTAACAGGGTACAGCAGTACTTC	CASSNRVQQYF
TRBD1	TRBV15	-	TRBJ2-7	TGTGCCACCAGCAGAAAGTCCGGGACAGGGTCCTACGAGCAGTACTTC	CATSRKSGTGSYEQYF
-	TRBV7-6	-	TRBJ2-5	TGTGCCAGCAGCCTCCAAGAGACCCAGTACTTC	CASSLQETQYF
-	TRBV28	many	TRBJ1-5	TGTGCCAGCAGCCCACTAGATCTCAATCAGCCCCAGCATTTT	CASSPLDLNQPQHF
-	TRBV7-8	-	TRBJ2-7	TGTGCCAGCAGCTTAGTGCCTAAACGGAGTTATAGCTCCTACGAGCAGTACTTC	CASSLVPKRSYSSYEQYF
-	TRBV29-1	-	TRBJ2-7	TGCAGCGTTGGGGGAAACGGCTACGAGCAGTACTTC	CSVGGNGYEQYF
-	TRBV11-2	once	TRBJ1-4	TGTGCCAGCAGCTTAGTCTTTATGGGGGAACTGTTTTTT	CASSLVFMGELFF
TRBD2	TRBV27	few	TRBJ2-1	TGTGCCAGCACATACCGCTTCGCGGGAGGAAGCGATGAGCAGTTCTTC	CASTYRFAGGSDEQFF
-	TRBV28	-	TRBJ1-1	TGTGCCAGCACTTTATGGCAGGCGAACACTGAAGCTTTCTTT	CASTLWQANTEAFF
-	TRBV9	few	TRBJ1-3	TGTGCCAGCAGCAGCCCAGTGGCAGGAAACACCATATATTTT	CASSSPVAGNTIYF
-	TRBV4-3	-	TRBJ2-1	TGCGCCAGCAGCCAAGATTCAGGAGGGTGGGACAATGAGCAGTTCTTC	CASSQDSGGWDNEQFF
-	TRBV15	-	TRBJ1-5	TGTGCCACCAGCAGGGGACCTCTTGAACAGCCCCAGCATTTT	CATSRGPLEQPQHF